This T cell receptor (beta chain) was retrieved from a study of cytomegalovirus exposure and HLA in healthy donors. In the PCR, 60 Vbeta and 13 Jbeta primers were used. Some clones are missing from TCRdb's copy, which holds only in-frame ones; the method was immunoSEQ multiplex PCR. Of tens of thousands of clones listed, roughly three quarters were seen once; the top ten hold roughly 8%. In germline, CDR1 is SGHTA, CDR2 FQGNSA. V dropped 1 base and J dropped 12 bases, with 7 bases sitting between them. The CDR3 extends over 12 amino acids. The clonotype originates from a young woman in good health and CMV-seropositive. Sequenced: PBMCs. The chain couples TRBV7-2 to TRBJ1-6, with D hard to call. The CDR3 spells CASSLGGKPLHF. The CDR3 region has the DNA TGTGCCAGCAGCTTAGGAGGGAAACCCCTCCACTTT.